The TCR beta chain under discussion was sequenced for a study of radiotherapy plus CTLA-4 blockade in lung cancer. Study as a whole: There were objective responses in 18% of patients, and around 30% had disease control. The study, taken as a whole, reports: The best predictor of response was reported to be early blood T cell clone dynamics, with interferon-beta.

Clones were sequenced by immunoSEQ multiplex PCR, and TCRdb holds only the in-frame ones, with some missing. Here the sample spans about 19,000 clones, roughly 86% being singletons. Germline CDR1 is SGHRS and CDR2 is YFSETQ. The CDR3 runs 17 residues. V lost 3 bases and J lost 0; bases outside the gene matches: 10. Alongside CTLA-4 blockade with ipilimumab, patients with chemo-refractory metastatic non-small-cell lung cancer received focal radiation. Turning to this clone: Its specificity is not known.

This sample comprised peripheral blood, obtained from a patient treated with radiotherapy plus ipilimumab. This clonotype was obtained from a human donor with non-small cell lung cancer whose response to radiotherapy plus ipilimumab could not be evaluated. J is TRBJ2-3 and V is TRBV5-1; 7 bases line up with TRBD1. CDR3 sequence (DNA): TGCGCCAGCAGCTCACCCGACAGGGCCCCTAGCACAGATACGCAGTATTTT. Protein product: CASSSPDRAPSTDTQYF.